Only a few counts were recorded for the clone carrying this TCR beta chain. Its target is unknown. Trimming removed 2 bases at V and 6 bases at J, with 10 bases between. The CDR3 has 14 residues. The germline CDR1 and CDR2 sequences are LGHNA and YSLEER. These data originate in a study of T-cell memory formation after mild COVID-19. About the research overall: There were largely donor-specific TCR clusters. Study conclusions and caveats: Largely, contracting CD4+ clones fell within CM and EM, and contracting CD8+ clones within EMRA.

TCRdb ran MiXCR on the 5' RACE reads and lists one entry per CDR3 protein. The table has 450,000 or so distinct CDR3 sequences, roughly 25% seen once; the top ten hold around 12%. The rearrangement uses TRBV4-3 and TRBJ2-2; weak D call: TRBD2 (6 bases). Source material: PBMCs or a T cell subset sorted from them (not recorded which). The sequence was collected from an adult woman who had mild COVID-19 (a few samples of this study predate the infection). Cell type and time point are not known. CDR3 protein: CASSQPLASGELFF. The CDR3 DNA reads TGCGCCAGCAGCCAACCCCTAGCGTCCGGGGAGCTGTTTTTT.